Presented here are 9 T cell receptor beta chains from one specimen sequenced in a study of CD8 T cells in Susac syndrome. cDNA came from about 0.5 to 1 ug RNA primed by random hexamers. MiXCR was run by TCRdb on the immunoSEQ multiplex PCR reads, yielding one entry per CDR3 protein. The repertoire includes approximately 150,000 distinct CDR3 sequences, approximately 90% of them detected once, and around 0.079% sits in the top ten. The sample was CD4+ T cells from PBMCs. These receptors came from a human donor in good health.

This sequence joins TRBV5-1 and TRBJ1-2; D remains ambiguous. The CDR3 sequence is 14 residues long. The V gene lost 0 bases and the J gene lost 0 bases, with 6 bases spanning the gap. Germline V gene data show CDR1 as SGHRS and CDR2 as YFSETQ. The DNA for the CDR3 is TGCGCCAGCAGCTTGGCAGAACCTAACTATGGCTACACCTTC. Amino acid sequence: CASSLAEPNYGYTF.

This chain connects TRBV20-1 to TRBJ2-3, with D perhaps TRBD2 (5 bases). V was shortened by 0 bases and J by 0 bases, with 10 bases between the two germline ends. CDR1 DFQATT and CDR2 SNEGSKA come from the germline V gene (reference sequence). The CDR3 loop spans 15 amino acids. The CDR3 coding sequence is TGCAGTGCTAGAGATAAGGCGGGTAGCACAGATACGCAGTATTTT. This translates into CSARDKAGSTDTQYF.

This chain uses TRBV3-1 with TRBJ1-5; possible D gene TRBD1, 6 bases. Per the germline V gene, CDR1 is LGHDT and CDR2 is YNNKEL (reference sequence). The CDR3 contains 12 residues. Trimming left V 9 bases short and J 3 bases short, with 9 bases between. CDR3 amino acids: CASGGSNQPQHF. CDR3 nucleotides: TGTGCCAGTGGGGGCTCCAATCAGCCCCAGCATTTT. Looking up the rest from reference TRBV3-1 and TRBJ1-5 gives the full variable domain: DTAVSQTPKYLVTQMGNDKSIKCEQNLGHDTMYWYKQDSKKFLKIMFSYNNKELIINETVPNRFSPKSPDKAHLNLHINSLELGDSAVYFCASGGSNQPQHFGDGTRLSIL.

V gene TRBV20-1 combines with J gene TRBJ2-4; 7 nucleotides align to TRBD2. The germline V gene encodes CDR1 DFQATT and CDR2 SNEGSKA (reference sequence). The CDR3 loop spans 17 amino acids. With 0 bases clipped from V and 6 bases from J, the junction kept 14 bases outside the gene matches. CDR3 in DNA: TGCAGTGCTAGAGATCAGCGGGGTCCAGGACTCCTAAACATTCAGTACTTC. Translation gives CSARDQRGPGLLNIQYF.

This clonotype was observed a single time. V gene TRBV5-1 combines with J gene TRBJ2-2, with 10 bases aligning to TRBD2. After removal of 4 bases from V and 2 bases from J, the junction contained 5 bases not matched to a gene. Germline V gene sequence: CDR1 SGHRS, CDR2 YFSETQ. This CDR3 has 16 amino acids. The CDR3 sequence is CASSRSGGGNTGELFF. The CDR3 DNA reads TGCGCCAGCAGCCGAAGCGGGGGGGGAAACACCGGGGAGCTGTTTTTT. The whole variable domain, filled in from reference TRBV5-1 and TRBJ2-2, reads KAGVTQTPRYLIKTRGQQVTLSCSPISGHRSVSWYQQTPGQGLQFLFEYFSETQRNKGNFPGRFSGRQFSNSRSEMNVSTLELGDSALYLCASSRSGGGNTGELFFGEGSRLTVL.

The gene calls are TRBV6-5 and TRBJ1-1; the D gene is possibly TRBD1 (6 bases). Trimming took off 6 bases at V and 4 bases at J, with 18 bases between the two ends. The CDR3 is 15 amino acids. CDR1 and CDR2 from the germline V gene are MNHEY and SVGAGI. CDR3 protein: CASRSRTAPGTEAFF. The CDR3 nucleotides are TGTGCCAGCAGATCTAGGACAGCGCCAGGCACTGAAGCTTTCTTT.

The genes are TRBV28 and TRBJ2-1; D is undetermined. The germline gives CDR1 MDHEN, CDR2 SYDVKM. Trimming took 6 bases from V and 2 from J, leaving 8 bases between them. This CDR3 spans 13 amino acids. CDR3 DNA: TGTGCCAGCAGACAAGGAACCTACAATGAGCAGTTCTTC. Translated, it gives CASRQGTYNEQFF.

The V gene is TRBV6-1, the J gene TRBJ1-6; TRBD1 might be the D (5 bases). Germline V CDR1 and CDR2: MNHNS, SASEGT. The V end lost 7 bases, the J end lost 5 bases, and 18 bases lay between the germline ends. There are 16 residues in the CDR3. The CDR3: CASTPHLGADNSPLHF. The CDR3 region has the DNA TGTGCCAGCACCCCACACCTAGGGGCGGATAATTCACCCCTCCACTTT.

The rearrangement uses TRBV6-6 and TRBJ2-1, with 11 bases that match TRBD1. CDR3 length: 15 amino acids. The V segment lost 8 bases and the J segment 8 bases; nucleotides outside the gene matches: 11. CDR1 and CDR2 (germline): MNHNY, SVGAGI (reference sequence). CDR3 protein: CASRQPGQGGYEQFF. CDR3 nucleotides: TGTGCCAGCCGACAACCGGGACAGGGGGGGTATGAGCAGTTCTTC.